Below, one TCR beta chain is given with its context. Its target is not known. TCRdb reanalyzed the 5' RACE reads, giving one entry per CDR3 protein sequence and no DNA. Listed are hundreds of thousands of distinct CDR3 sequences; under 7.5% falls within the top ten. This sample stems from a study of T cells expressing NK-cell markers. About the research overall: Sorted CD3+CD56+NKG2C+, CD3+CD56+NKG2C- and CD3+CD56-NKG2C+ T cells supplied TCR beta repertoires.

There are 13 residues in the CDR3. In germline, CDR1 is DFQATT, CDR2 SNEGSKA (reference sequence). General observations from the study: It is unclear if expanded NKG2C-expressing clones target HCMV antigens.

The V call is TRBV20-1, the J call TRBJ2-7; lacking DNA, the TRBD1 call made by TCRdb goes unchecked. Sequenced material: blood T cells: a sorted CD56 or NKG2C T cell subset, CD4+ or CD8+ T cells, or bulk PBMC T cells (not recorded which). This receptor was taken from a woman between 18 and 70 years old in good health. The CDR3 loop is CSASYRDGYEQYF.